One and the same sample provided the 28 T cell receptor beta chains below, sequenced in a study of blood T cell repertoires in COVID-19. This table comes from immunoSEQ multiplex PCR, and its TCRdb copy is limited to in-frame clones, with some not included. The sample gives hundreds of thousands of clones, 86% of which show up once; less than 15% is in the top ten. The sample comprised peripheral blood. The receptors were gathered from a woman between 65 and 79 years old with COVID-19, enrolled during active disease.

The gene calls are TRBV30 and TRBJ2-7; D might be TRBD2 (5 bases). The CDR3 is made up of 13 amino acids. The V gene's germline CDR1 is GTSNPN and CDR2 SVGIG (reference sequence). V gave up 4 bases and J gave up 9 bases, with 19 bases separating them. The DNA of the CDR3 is TGTGCCTGGAAAGTCCCAAGTATCGGGGTGCAGTACTTC. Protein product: CAWKVPSIGVQYF.

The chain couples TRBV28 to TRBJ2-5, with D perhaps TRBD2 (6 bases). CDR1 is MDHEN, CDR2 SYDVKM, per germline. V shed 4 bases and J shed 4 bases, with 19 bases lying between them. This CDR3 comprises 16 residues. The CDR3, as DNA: TGTGCCAGCAGTTCCCTCCGGGACCCCGGGGGAGAGACCCAGTACTTC. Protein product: CASSSLRDPGGETQYF.

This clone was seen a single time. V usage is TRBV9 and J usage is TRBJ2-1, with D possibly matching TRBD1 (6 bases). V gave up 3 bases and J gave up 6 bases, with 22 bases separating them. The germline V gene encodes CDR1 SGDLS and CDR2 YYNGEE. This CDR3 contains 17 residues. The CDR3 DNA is TGTGCCAGCAGCGCGCTTCCCGGGACACCAAATTTCAATGAGCAGTTCTTC. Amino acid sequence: CASSALPGTPNFNEQFF.

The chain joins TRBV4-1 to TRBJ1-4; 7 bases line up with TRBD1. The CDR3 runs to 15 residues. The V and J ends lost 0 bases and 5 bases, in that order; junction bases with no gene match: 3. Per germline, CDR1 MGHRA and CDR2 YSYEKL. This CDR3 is CASSQEDRLNEKLFF. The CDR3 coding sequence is TGCGCCAGCAGCCAAGAGGACAGGCTAAATGAAAAACTGTTTTTT.

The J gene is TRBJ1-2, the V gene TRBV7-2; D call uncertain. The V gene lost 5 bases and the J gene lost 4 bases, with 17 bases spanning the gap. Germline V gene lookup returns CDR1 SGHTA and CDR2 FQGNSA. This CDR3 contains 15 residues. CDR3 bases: TGTGCCAGCAGCCTCGAGGGTGGATTTGTCTATGGCTACACCTTC. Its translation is CASSLEGGFVYGYTF.

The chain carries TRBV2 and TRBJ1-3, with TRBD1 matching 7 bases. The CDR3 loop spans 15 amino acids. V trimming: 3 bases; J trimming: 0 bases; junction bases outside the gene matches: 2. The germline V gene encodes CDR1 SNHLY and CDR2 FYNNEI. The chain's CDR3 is CASSEGQLSGNTIYF. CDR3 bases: TGTGCCAGCAGTGAGGGACAGCTCTCTGGAAACACCATATATTTT.

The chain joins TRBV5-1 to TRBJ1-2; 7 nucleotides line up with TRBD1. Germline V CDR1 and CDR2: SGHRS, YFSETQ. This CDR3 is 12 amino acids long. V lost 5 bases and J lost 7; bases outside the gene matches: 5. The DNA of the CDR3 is TGCGCCAGCAGTACAGGGGTGCCTGGCTACACCTTC. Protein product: CASSTGVPGYTF. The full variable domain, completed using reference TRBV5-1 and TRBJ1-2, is KAGVTQTPRYLIKTRGQQVTLSCSPISGHRSVSWYQQTPGQGLQFLFEYFSETQRNKGNFPGRFSGRQFSNSRSEMNVSTLELGDSALYLCASSTGVPGYTFGSGTRLTVV.

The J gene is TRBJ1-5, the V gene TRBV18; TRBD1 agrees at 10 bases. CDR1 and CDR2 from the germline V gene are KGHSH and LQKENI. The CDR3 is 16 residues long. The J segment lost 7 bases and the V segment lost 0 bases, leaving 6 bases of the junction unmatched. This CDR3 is CASSPPGTGEGQPQHF. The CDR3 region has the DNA TGTGCCAGCTCACCACCGGGGACAGGGGAAGGGCAGCCCCAGCATTTT.

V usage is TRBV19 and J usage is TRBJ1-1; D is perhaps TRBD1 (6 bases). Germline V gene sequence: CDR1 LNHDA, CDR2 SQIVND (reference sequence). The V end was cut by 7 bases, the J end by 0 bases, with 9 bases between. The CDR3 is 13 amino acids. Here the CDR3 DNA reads TGTGCCAGTACCGGGACACTGAACACTGAAGCTTTCTTT. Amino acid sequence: CASTGTLNTEAFF.

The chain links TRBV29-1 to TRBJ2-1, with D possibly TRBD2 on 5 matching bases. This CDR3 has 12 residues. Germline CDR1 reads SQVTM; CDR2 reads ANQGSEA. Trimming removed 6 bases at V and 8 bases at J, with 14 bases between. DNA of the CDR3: TGCAGCGTCGATTCCGCGCGGGATGAGCAGTTCTTC. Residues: CSVDSARDEQFF.

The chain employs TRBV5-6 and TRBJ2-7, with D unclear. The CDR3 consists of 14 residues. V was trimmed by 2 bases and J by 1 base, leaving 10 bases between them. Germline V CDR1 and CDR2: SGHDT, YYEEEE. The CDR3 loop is CASSFGVSSYEQYF. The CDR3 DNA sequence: TGTGCCAGCAGCTTCGGAGTCAGTTCCTACGAGCAGTACTTC.

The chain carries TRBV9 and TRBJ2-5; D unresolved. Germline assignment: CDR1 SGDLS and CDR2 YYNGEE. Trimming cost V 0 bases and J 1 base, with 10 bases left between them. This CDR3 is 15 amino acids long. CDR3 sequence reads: CASSVELGPQETQYF. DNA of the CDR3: TGTGCCAGCAGCGTAGAGTTGGGCCCCCAAGAGACCCAGTACTTC. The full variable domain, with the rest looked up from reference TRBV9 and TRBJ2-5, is DSGVTQTPKHLITATGQRVTLRCSPRSGDLSVYWYQQSLDQGLQFLIQYYNGEERAKGNILERFSAQQFPDLHSELNLSSLELGDSALYFCASSVELGPQETQYFGPGTRLLVL.

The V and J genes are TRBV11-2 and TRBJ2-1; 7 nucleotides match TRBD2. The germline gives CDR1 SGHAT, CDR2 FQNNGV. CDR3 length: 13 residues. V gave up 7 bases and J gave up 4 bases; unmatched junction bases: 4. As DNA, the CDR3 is TGTGCCAGCACCCGGACTAGGTACAATGAGCAGTTCTTC. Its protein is CASTRTRYNEQFF.

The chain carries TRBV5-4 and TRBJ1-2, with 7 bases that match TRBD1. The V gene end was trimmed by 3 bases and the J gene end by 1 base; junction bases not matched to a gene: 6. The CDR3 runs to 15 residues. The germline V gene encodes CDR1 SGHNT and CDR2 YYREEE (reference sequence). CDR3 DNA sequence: TGTGCCAGCAGCTCTGGGGACAGATTTAACTATGGCTACACCTTC. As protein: CASSSGDRFNYGYTF.

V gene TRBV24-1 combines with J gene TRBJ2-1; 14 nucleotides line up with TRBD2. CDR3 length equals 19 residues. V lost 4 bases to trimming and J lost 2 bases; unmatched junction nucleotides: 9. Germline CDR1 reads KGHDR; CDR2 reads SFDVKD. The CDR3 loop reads CATSDTPGTSGGPYNEQFF. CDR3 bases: TGTGCCACCAGTGACACCCCCGGGACTAGCGGGGGACCCTACAATGAGCAGTTCTTC.

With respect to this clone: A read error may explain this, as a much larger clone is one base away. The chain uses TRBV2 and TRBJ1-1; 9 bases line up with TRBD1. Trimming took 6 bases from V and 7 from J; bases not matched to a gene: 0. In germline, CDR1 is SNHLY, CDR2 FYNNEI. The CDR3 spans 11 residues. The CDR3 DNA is TGTGCCAGCAGGGGACAGGGTGAAGCTTTCTTT. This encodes CASRGQGEAFF.

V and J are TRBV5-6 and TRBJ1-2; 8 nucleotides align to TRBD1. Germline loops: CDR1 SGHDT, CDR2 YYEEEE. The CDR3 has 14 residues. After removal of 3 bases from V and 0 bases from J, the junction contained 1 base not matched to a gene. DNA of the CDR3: TGTGCCAGCAGCTGGACAGGGACTAACTATGGCTACACCTTC. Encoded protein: CASSWTGTNYGYTF. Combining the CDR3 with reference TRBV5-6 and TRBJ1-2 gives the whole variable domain DAGVTQSPTHLIKTRGQQVTLRCSPKSGHDTVSWYQQALGQGPQFIFQYYEEEERQRGNFPDRFSGHQFPNYSSELNVNALLLGDSALYLCASSWTGTNYGYTFGSGTRLTVV.

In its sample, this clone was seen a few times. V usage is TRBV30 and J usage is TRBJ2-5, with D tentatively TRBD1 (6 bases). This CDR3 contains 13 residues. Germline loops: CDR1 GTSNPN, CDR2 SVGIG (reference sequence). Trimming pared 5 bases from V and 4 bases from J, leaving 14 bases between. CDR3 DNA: TGTGCCTGGCGACAGGTCGGGGCAGAGACCCAGTACTTC. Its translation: CAWRQVGAETQYF.

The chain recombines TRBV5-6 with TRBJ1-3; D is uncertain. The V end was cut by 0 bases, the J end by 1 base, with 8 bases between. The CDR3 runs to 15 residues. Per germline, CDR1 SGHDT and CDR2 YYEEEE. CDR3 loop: CASSLAAESGNTIYF. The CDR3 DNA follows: TGTGCCAGCAGCTTGGCCGCGGAGTCTGGAAACACCATATATTTT.

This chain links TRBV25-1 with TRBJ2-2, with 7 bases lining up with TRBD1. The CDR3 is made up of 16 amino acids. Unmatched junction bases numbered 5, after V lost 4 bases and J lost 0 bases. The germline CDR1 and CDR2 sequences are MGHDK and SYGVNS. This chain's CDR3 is CASSALGGANTGELFF. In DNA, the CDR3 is TGTGCCAGCAGTGCCTTAGGGGGCGCGAACACCGGGGAGCTGTTTTTT.

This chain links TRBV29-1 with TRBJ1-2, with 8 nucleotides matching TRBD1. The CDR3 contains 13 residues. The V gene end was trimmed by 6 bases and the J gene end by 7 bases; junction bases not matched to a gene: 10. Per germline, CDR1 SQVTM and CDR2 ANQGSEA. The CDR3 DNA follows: TGCAGCGTATCCAGGGGGCCACAGGGTGGCTACACCTTC. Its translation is CSVSRGPQGGYTF.

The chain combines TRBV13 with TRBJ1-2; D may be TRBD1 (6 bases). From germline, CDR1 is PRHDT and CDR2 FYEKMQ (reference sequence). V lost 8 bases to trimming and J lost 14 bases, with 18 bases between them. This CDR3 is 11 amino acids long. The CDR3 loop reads CASLPDRFITF. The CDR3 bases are TGTGCCAGCCTCCCGGACAGATTCATAACCTTC.

The chain's CDR3 is CASSEVGRGRGNYGYTF. The CDR3 nucleotides are TGTGCCAGCAGTGAAGTGGGCAGGGGGCGCGGTAACTATGGCTACACCTTC. V is TRBV6-1 and J is TRBJ1-2, with TRBD1 matching 8 bases. Losses at the gene ends were 1 base for V and 1 base for J; bases not matched to a gene: 8. The CDR3 sequence is 17 residues long. Germline V lookup: CDR1 MNHNS, CDR2 SASEGT.

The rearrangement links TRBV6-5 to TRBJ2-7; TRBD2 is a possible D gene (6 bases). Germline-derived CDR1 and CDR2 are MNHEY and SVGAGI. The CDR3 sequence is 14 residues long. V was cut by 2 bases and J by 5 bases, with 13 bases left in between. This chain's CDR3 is CASSYPGLPDEQYF. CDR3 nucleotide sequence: TGTGCCAGCAGTTACCCGGGACTCCCGGACGAGCAGTACTTC.

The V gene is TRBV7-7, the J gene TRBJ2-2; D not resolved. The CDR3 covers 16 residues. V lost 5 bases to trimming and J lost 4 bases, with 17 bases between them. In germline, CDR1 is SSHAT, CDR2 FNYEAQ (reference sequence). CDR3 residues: CASSPPEAESTGELFF. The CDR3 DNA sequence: TGTGCCAGCAGCCCGCCAGAGGCGGAAAGCACCGGGGAGCTGTTTTTT.

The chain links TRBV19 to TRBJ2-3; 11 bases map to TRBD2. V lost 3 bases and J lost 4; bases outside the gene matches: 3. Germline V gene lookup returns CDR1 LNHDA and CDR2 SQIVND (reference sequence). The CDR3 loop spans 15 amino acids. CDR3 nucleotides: TGTGCCAGTAGTATTAAGGGACTAGCGGCAGATACGCAGTATTTT. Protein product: CASSIKGLAADTQYF.

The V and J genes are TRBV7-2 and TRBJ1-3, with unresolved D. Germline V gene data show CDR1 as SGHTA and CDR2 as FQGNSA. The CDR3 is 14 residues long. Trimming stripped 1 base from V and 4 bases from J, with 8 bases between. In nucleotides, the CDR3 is TGTGCCAGCAGCTTAGGAGTCGTCGGAAACACCATATATTTT. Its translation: CASSLGVVGNTIYF. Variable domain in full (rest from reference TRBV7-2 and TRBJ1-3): GAGVSQSPSNKVTEKGKDVELRCDPISGHTALYWYRQSLGQGLEFLIYFQGNSAPDKSGLPSDRFSAERTGGSVSTLTIQRTQQEDSAVYLCASSLGVVGNTIYFGEGSWLTVV.

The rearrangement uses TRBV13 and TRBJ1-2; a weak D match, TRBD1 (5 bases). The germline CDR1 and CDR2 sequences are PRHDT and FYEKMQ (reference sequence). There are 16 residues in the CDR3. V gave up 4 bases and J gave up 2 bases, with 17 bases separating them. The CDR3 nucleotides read TGTGCCAGCAGCTCCCAGGCGGAGGGGTTAAACTATGGCTACACCTTC. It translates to CASSSQAEGLNYGYTF.